This T cell receptor beta chain was obtained from a study of blood T cells in healthy people across ages. Healthy individuals of Caucasian origin from Russia, aged roughly 6 to 90, served as donors. Extracted total RNA amounted to at least 5 micrograms for each sample. To note about this clonotype: Antigen unknown.

Notes on the study in general: Roughly linearly, TCR beta diversity per million T cells fell as age increased.

PCR was performed a second time for about 7 to 11 cycles using a sample-barcoded 5' primer and a J-beta primer mix. Template switching added a 12-random-nucleotide identifier to every cDNA molecule. TCRdb analysed the 5' RACE reads with MiXCR anew, one entry per CDR3 protein. The profile covers about 830,000 distinct CDR3 sequences, with about 62% appearing a single time and 25% to 30% taken by the ten largest. The receptor comes from a man aged 30 to 45 in good health. Sequenced sample: blood.

The CDR3 region is CASSPEGQVNEKLFF. The DNA of the CDR3 is TGCGCCAGCAGCCCGGAGGGACAGGTCAATGAAAAACTGTTTTTT. The J gene is TRBJ1-4, the V gene TRBV5-1; 8 bases align to TRBD1. CDR3 size: 15 residues. Trimming removed 4 bases from V and 5 bases from J; junction bases left unmatched: 7. From germline, CDR1 is SGHRS and CDR2 YFSETQ.